These 9 T cell receptor beta chains were sequenced from one sample in a study of T cell responses to AZD1222 COVID-19 vaccine. Clones were sequenced by immunoSEQ multiplex PCR, and TCRdb holds only the in-frame ones, with some missing. The sample holds approximately 150,000 clones, around 90% seen once. The material was peripheral blood, obtained 28 days after the second AZD1222 dose. The receptors derive from an adult who received the AZD1222 COVID-19 vaccine.

The rearrangement joins TRBV19 to TRBJ1-1; D remains unclear. V gave up 8 bases and J gave up 5 bases, with 18 bases separating them. Germline CDR1 reads LNHDA; CDR2 reads SQIVND (reference sequence). This CDR3 has 14 residues. The CDR3: CASEVQPPGTEAFF. As DNA, the CDR3 is TGTGCCAGTGAAGTACAGCCACCGGGAACTGAAGCTTTCTTT.

As concerns this clone: Its ends do not fully match the called genes, so a read error is possible. J is TRBJ1-6 and V is TRBV11-2, with D possibly TRBD1 on 6 matching bases. CDR3 length equals 19 residues. Germline CDR1 reads SGHAT; CDR2 reads FQNNGV. The CDR3 DNA reads TGTGCCAGCACCTTATACAGGGAGGACGCCAGCTCCTATAATTCACCCCTCCACTTT. Residues: CASTLYREDASSYNSPLHF.

The rearrangement uses TRBV10-3 and TRBJ2-3; possible D gene TRBD2, 6 bases. The length of the CDR3 is 13 residues. The V and J ends lost 11 bases and 2 bases respectively, with 14 bases between them. The germline CDR1 and CDR2 sequences are ENHRY and SYGVKD. The CDR3 DNA follows: TGTGCCCTCGGGGCGGGGATCACAGATACGCAGTATTTT. Protein sequence: CALGAGITDTQYF.

The chain couples TRBV5-6 to TRBJ1-4; 8 nucleotides match TRBD1. Trimming took 4 bases from V and 7 from J; bases not matched to a gene: 9. The germline V gene has CDR1 SGHDT and CDR2 YYEEEE. CDR3 length: 15 amino acids. This CDR3 is CASSLLDRGGEKLFF. CDR3 sequence (DNA): TGTGCCAGCAGCCTTTTAGACAGGGGAGGTGAAAAACTGTTTTTT. Drawing the rest from reference TRBV5-6 and TRBJ1-4, the complete variable domain is DAGVTQSPTHLIKTRGQQVTLRCSPKSGHDTVSWYQQALGQGPQFIFQYYEEEERQRGNFPDRFSGHQFPNYSSELNVNALLLGDSALYLCASSLLDRGGEKLFFGSGTQLSVL.

V and J are TRBV6-6 and TRBJ2-7; 10 bases are shared with TRBD2. CDR1 and CDR2 from the germline V gene are MNHNY and SVGAGI (reference sequence). The CDR3 length is 16 residues. V dropped 5 bases and J dropped 4; count of bases not matched to a gene: 11. The CDR3, as DNA: TGTGCCAGCAGTGTTCTAGCGGGAGTGGGCGGATACGAGCAGTACTTC. This translates into CASSVLAGVGGYEQYF.

The chain couples TRBV5-5 to TRBJ2-2; D is possibly TRBD1 (5 bases). The CDR3 sequence is 15 residues long. V was cut by 3 bases and J by 7 bases, with 16 bases left in between. CDR1 SGHKS and CDR2 YYEKEE come from the germline V gene (reference sequence). This CDR3 reads CASSWGVTVVGELFF. In DNA, the CDR3 is TGTGCCAGCAGCTGGGGTGTGACAGTGGTCGGGGAGCTGTTTTTT.

V usage is TRBV10-2 and J usage is TRBJ1-2; TRBD1 aligns across 9 bases. Germline V gives CDR1 WSHSY, CDR2 SAAADI. The V gene end was trimmed by 3 bases and the J gene end by 7 bases; junction bases not matched to a gene: 6. The CDR3 has 14 amino acids. Here the CDR3 DNA reads TGCGCCAGCAGTGACAATAACAGGGGGCTTGGCTACACCTTC. It is translated as CASSDNNRGLGYTF.

The chain combines TRBV7-6 with TRBJ2-2; D possibly matches TRBD1 or TRBD2 (5 bases each). CDR1 SGHVS and CDR2 FNYEAQ come from the germline V gene. The CDR3 extends over 17 amino acids. V lost 6 bases, J lost 7 bases, and 24 bases lay in between. This CDR3 is CASSPLGGVRLGGELFF. CDR3 nucleotides: TGTGCCAGCAGTCCACTTGGGGGAGTGAGGCTTGGCGGGGAGCTGTTTTTT.

The rearrangement uses TRBV12-5 and TRBJ1-1; 9 bases fit TRBD1. CDR3 length: 16 residues. With 2 bases clipped from V and 5 bases from J, the junction kept 9 bases outside the gene matches. Germline lookup yields CDR1 LGHNT and CDR2 FRNRAP. The CDR3 region is CASGLPTGGKATEAFF. In DNA form, the CDR3 reads TGTGCTAGTGGTTTGCCGACAGGGGGGAAAGCGACTGAAGCTTTCTTT. Full variable domain (remainder filled in from reference TRBV12-5 and TRBJ1-1): DARVTQTPRHKVTEMGQEVTMRCQPILGHNTVFWYRQTMMQGLELLAYFRNRAPLDDSGMPKDRFSAEMPDATLATLKIQPSEPRDSAVYFCASGLPTGGKATEAFFGQGTRLTVV.